This TCR beta chain was recorded in a study of early T cells in non-severe SARS-CoV-2 infection. At least ten counts were recorded for this clonotype. V lost 2 bases to trimming and J lost 6 bases, with 18 bases between them. In germline, CDR1 is MNHNY, CDR2 SVGAGI (reference sequence). This CDR3 comprises 16 residues. TCRdb processed the 5' RACE reads anew with MiXCR; each CDR3 protein has one entry. In the table there are approximately 39,000 distinct CDR3 sequences, roughly 4.5% of which are singletons. The source material was whole blood. This TCR was recovered from an adult who was a healthcare worker with PCR-confirmed SARS-CoV-2 infection or an uninfected control (not recorded which). This chain uses TRBV6-6 with TRBJ2-3, with D possibly TRBD2 on 5 matching bases. CDR3 sequence: CASSYRGFSRSDTQYF. As DNA, the CDR3 is TGTGCCAGCAGTTACCGCGGGTTCTCAAGGTCGGATACGCAGTATTTT.